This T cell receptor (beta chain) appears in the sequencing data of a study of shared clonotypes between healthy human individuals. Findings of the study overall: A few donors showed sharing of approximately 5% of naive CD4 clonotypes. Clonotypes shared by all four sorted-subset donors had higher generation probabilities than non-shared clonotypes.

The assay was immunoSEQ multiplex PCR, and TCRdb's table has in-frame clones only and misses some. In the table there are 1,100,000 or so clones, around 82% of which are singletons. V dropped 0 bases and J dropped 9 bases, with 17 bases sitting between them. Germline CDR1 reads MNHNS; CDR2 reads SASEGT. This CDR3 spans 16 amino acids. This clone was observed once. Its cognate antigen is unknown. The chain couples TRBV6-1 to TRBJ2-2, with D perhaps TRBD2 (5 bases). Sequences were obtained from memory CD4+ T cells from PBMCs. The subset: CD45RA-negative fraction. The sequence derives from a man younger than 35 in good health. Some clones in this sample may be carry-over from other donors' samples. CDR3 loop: CASSEAESAGFRELFF. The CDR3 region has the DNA TGTGCCAGCAGTGAAGCGGAATCGGCGGGTTTCAGGGAGCTGTTTTTT.